The text below deals with one T cell receptor (beta chain). This clone was recorded once. This clone's antigen is unknown. No base quality information exists; no much larger clone differs at one position. The entry originates in a study of cytomegalovirus exposure and HLA in healthy donors (dated by TCRdb to about 2017). In the study overall: An earlier analysis of approximately 640 of the donors reported roughly 300 Gb of sequence data and some 120 million unique TCR beta sequences from about 179 million T cells. An early release covering 500 to 750 HLA-typed donors comprised about 290 gigabases of sequencing data and 85 million or so unique TCR sequences. Of the roughly 400 genotyped donors, approximately 83% fell in the genetic ancestry cluster associated with self-reported Caucasian donors. The study was designed to test whether signatures of past pathogen exposure could be identified by cataloging public T cell receptors. The study profiled the T cell repertoires of under 850 subjects by immunosequencing and related them to cytomegalovirus serostatus. In addition to the first cohort of roughly 700 subjects, a separate validation cohort of 120 different subjects was used. To predict cytomegalovirus infection status, the study combined high-throughput TCR immunosequencing, statistical association of individual TCRs with disease status, and machine learning. In a later analysis, previously published TCR beta repertoires from 666 donors were re-analyzed and high-resolution HLA genotyping was added so that TCR occurrence patterns could be studied. Rather than drawing on any new phenotypic data, the later analysis identified candidate immune exposures from TCR beta sequences and the way those sequences occurred across donors. An earlier analysis of 450 to 750 of the donors used high-throughput TCR beta sequencing to judge whether each TCR beta V gene segment behaved as functional or pseudogenic. Alongside the repertoire data, information on donor age, sex, ethnicity and CMV serostatus was compiled. Genome-wide SNP genotypes for about 65% of the roughly 670 donors were used in a later genetic analysis, which treated that subset as a discovery cohort. All discovery cohort repertoires had been generated using a single sequencing platform. HLA typing included class I and class II loci at four-digit resolution. Typing coverage differed by locus: A, B, C, DRB1 and DQB1 were typed in roughly 620-630 donors, DQA1 in approximately 520, DPA1 in some 600, and DPB1 in just under 490. Roughly five DR-DQ haplotypes were handled as single units for association and clustering because linkage in the cohort was strong. Across approximately 420 genotyped donors of the cohort, an average of about 250,000 unique TCR beta nucleotide sequences per donor were sequenced, and about a sixth of those sequences were non-productive.

Receptor libraries were prepared by the immunoSEQ multiplex PCR assay. The multiplex PCR relied on a mix of 60 forward primers for TCR Vbeta segments and 13 reverse primers for TCR Jbeta segments. The CDR3 region of rearranged TCR beta genes was amplified from genomic DNA by a multiplex PCR assay. The Illumina HiSeq System was used to sequence the amplified TCR beta libraries as 87-base-pair reads. The study's own analysis went as follows. In a later analysis, 80 million or so unique TCR beta chains were counted across the roughly 700 repertoires, and around 11 million of these chains were shared by at least two donors. Raw reads were error-corrected and collapsed into unique sequences with a nearest-neighbor algorithm that merged closely related sequences to remove PCR and sequencing errors. V, D and J gene segments were assigned by aligning CDR3 sequences to IMGT reference sequences. For a sequence to be retained, a match of at least six nucleotides was required to both a V gene segment and a J gene segment. A rearrangement counted as productive if the CDR3 had no stop codons and remained in frame with V and J, and every other rearrangement counted as non-productive. CDR3 was defined according to IMGT convention as the region running from the second conserved V-encoded cysteine to the conserved J-encoded phenylalanine. The earlier analysis of 500 to 750 of the donors excluded any sequence lacking an unambiguous match to a single V gene segment. An earlier analysis of a few hundred of the donors called V segments functional above 56.7% productive rearrangements and segregating when the between-donor standard deviation exceeded 5%. A statistical classification framework was developed to diagnose cytomegalovirus status using the catalog of TCR beta chain sequences. V and J gene assignment, in a later analysis, came from comparing TCR nucleotide sequences with IMGT/GENE-DB human TR gene sequences. The TCRdist pipeline was used in a later analysis to assign CDR3 sequences and most-parsimonious VDJ recombination scenarios. In a later analysis, each TCR beta chain was defined by its CDR3 amino acid sequence together with its V-gene family, and reads without a unique V-gene family were excluded. In a later analysis, nearly 600 highly shared, low-generation-probability nucleotide sequences were removed to address suspected cross-contamination and a sequencing artifact. A later analysis calculated a clonal expansion index for each public chain from normalized within-repertoire ranks of inferred template counts. In a later analysis, generation probabilities were computed using a VDJ recombination model fitted to out-of-frame rearrangements, and the results were checked against IGoR. In a later analysis, TCR-TCR, TCR-HLA and TCR-CMV co-occurrence was scored with hypergeometric tests, and a repertoire-size bias correction was applied to TCR pairs. In a later analysis, false discovery rates were estimated by permuting HLA or CMV assignments 20 times. In a later analysis, co-occurring TCRs were grouped using DBSCAN, and TCRdist sequence similarity was added for clustering within HLA-allele-positive subsets. Repertoires with fewer than 30,000 or more than 120,000 public chains, plus five repertoires with anomalous nucleotide sharing, were excluded from co-occurrence clustering. TCRdb provides this immuneACCESS table in a form limited to in-frame rearrangements. Some clones are lacking; in checked studies, under half of them reflect an unresolved V gene, and why the rest are absent is not known. V, J and clone size are taken as reported in that table, and D and trimming were inferred from the DNA itself. This sample lists about 140,000 clones; approximately 57% were detected once. Together, the top ten hold over 1.5% of the sample.

CDR1 SGHTS and CDR2 YDEGEE are derived from the germline V gene. The CDR3 goes from the cysteine to the phenylalanine over 18 residues. The retained sequence is limited to the CDR3, 54 bases, with the frame set at the first base. V and J are trimmed by 0 bases and 2 bases, and the gene matches miss 9 bases of the junction. Study-wide conclusions, independent of this receptor: An association between a missense DCLRE1C variant and V-gene and J-gene trimming of TCR beta chains was found in a later genetic analysis and replicated in an independent cohort. The classifier was reported to diagnose cytomegalovirus status with high specificity and sensitivity in both the original and validation cohorts. The authors suggested that the approach could potentially be generalized to other disease states and immunological phenotypes. In this cohort, only TCR beta chains were sequenced, and detectable features were limited by the absence of alpha or paired-chain data. Correlated functional status among segregating V segments might be attributable to linkage disequilibrium, but an unknown experimental factor could not be ruled out. An earlier analysis of approximately 500 of the donors showed that most TCR beta V segments appeared in productive rearrangements either about 90% or about 30% of the time, which broadly matched IMGT annotations. A further reported finding was that TCR beta sequences accurately predicted the HLA-A and HLA-B alleles for most subjects in the first cohort. A later analysis reported that several top co-occurrence clusters appeared linked to parvovirus B19, influenza, CMV and Epstein-Barr virus. Some IMGT-functional V segments, including TRBV6-2 and TRBV6-3, could not be told apart with the 87-base-pair reads, so those segments were excluded. Compared with the roughly 700-donor mean, donors in an Asian-associated ancestry cluster had fewer N-insertions in productive TCRs, according to a later genetic analysis. Specific HLA alleles were associated with roughly 16,000 TCR beta sequences at a false discovery rate of 0.05 in a later analysis. Compared with equally common non-associated chains, HLA-associated TCR beta chains in a later analysis were more clonally expanded and had lower generation probabilities. Presence/absence analyses assumed roughly uniform sequencing depth across donors, an assumption that may not hold. When HLA alleles, especially DR and DQ, strongly co-occurred, TCR associations were difficult to assign to individual alleles. Most TCR sequences were observed very rarely across donors, whereas some public TCRs were present in many individuals. In vitro tests confirmed that a few of the cytomegalovirus-associated TCR beta chains recognize cytomegalovirus antigens. In a later analysis, the rate of TCR association differed among HLA loci, with DRB1 alleles having the most associated TCRs and HLA-C alleles having the fewest. The earlier analysis of around 600 of the donors excluded roughly 17 rarely observed V segments, including chromosome 9 orphons, because counts were too low. CMV serostatus was the only immune exposure information available for the cohort. The sequencing pipeline was judged likely to have produced a cluster of highly shared sequence variants as a technical artifact. In the study, around 160 TCR beta chains were listed as associated with cytomegalovirus. According to a later analysis, most CMV-associated TCR beta chains appeared to be HLA-restricted, and the HLA associations seemed to be driven largely by CMV exposure. Because HLA typing was unavailable for some donors at each locus, only the typed subset was used in association tests.

The cohort was made up of hundreds of healthy bone marrow donors. At the time of sampling, all cohort members were nominally healthy, though unrecorded immune exposures were likely present. The donor tested CMV seronegative and was one of the 352 seronegative cohort members. A peripheral blood sample was collected from each donor, and TCR beta sequencing was performed on peripheral blood mononuclear cells. Genomic DNA was extracted from the blood cell samples with the Qiagen DNeasy Blood Extraction Kit. Recombination linked TRBV5-8 to TRBJ2-3; 10 central bases correspond to TRBD2. This receptor was taken from a male donor in good health and CMV-seronegative. Sequenced: PBMCs. The DNA is TGTGCCAGCAGCTTGGAAGCGGGGGGGACCCCCATCACAGATACGCAGTATTTT. Its amino acids are CASSLEAGGTPITDTQYF.